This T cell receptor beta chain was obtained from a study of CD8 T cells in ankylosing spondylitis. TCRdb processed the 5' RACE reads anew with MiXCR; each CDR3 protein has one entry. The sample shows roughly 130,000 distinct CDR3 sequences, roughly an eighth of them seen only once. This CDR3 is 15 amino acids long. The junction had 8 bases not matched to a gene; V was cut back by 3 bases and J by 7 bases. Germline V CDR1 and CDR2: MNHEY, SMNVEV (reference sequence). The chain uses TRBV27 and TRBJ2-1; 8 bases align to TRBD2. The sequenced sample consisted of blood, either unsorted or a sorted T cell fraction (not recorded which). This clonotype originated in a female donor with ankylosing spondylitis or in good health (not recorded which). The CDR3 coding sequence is TGTGCCAGCAGTTTGGAGCTAGCGGGTCTAAATGAGCAGTTCTTC. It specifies CASSLELAGLNEQFF.